These 27 T cell receptor beta chains originate from one sample sequenced in a study of cytomegalovirus exposure and HLA in healthy donors. Primers for the PCR totalled 60 Vbeta and 13 Jbeta. Here immunoSEQ multiplex PCR was the method, and the copy in TCRdb shows in-frame clones only, minus some. The sample lists approximately 190,000 clones; more than 75% were seen once. The sample comprised PBMCs. These receptors all stem from a woman younger than 35 in good health and CMV-seronegative.

This chain connects TRBV7-8 to TRBJ2-2, with 10 bases that match TRBD2. CDR1 is SGHVS, CDR2 FQNEAQ, per germline. The length of the CDR3 is 16 residues. V was clipped by 3 bases and J by 5 bases; unmatched bases: 6. The CDR3 protein is CASSLTASGGTGELFF. CDR3 bases: TGTGCCAGCAGCTTGACCGCTAGCGGGGGTACCGGGGAGCTGTTTTTT.

This chain connects TRBV9 to TRBJ2-7; a weak D match, TRBD1 (6 bases). The CDR3 has 16 amino acids. The germline gives CDR1 SGDLS, CDR2 YYNGEE. Trimming took 2 bases from V and 0 from J, leaving 15 bases between them. For the CDR3, the DNA is TGTGCCAGCAGCGTCGCCCGACAGGCGCCCTCCTACGAGCAGTACTTC. Translated, it gives CASSVARQAPSYEQYF. Combining the CDR3 with reference TRBV9 and TRBJ2-7 gives the whole variable domain DSGVTQTPKHLITATGQRVTLRCSPRSGDLSVYWYQQSLDQGLQFLIQYYNGEERAKGNILERFSAQQFPDLHSELNLSSLELGDSALYFCASSVARQAPSYEQYFGPGTRLTVT.

The chain carries TRBV5-1 and TRBJ1-1, with 7 bases that match TRBD1. The CDR3 runs 13 residues. The germline V gene has CDR1 SGHRS and CDR2 YFSETQ. With V trimmed by 4 bases and J by 6 bases, 6 bases remained unmatched. The CDR3 spells CASSIQGDPEAFF. Here the CDR3 DNA reads TGCGCCAGCAGCATTCAGGGGGACCCTGAAGCTTTCTTT.

The genes are TRBV29-1 and TRBJ2-5; 8 nucleotides match TRBD1. V lost 4 bases, J lost 2 bases, and 12 bases stayed unmatched. Germline V gene sequence: CDR1 SQVTM, CDR2 ANQGSEA. The CDR3 runs to 16 residues. The CDR3, as DNA: TGCAGCGTTGGTGGGCGGCAGGGGGCTTTACAAGAGACCCAGTACTTC. Translating gives CSVGGRQGALQETQYF.

The chain carries TRBV27 and TRBJ2-7; the D gene is possibly TRBD2 (6 bases). The CDR3 sequence is 12 residues long. V was pared by 6 bases and J by 5 bases, with 11 bases between. In germline, CDR1 is MNHEY, CDR2 SMNVEV (reference sequence). The DNA for the CDR3 is TGTGCCAGCAGACCCTCGGGGGACGAGCAGTACTTC. Its translation: CASRPSGDEQYF.

The chain's CDR3 is CASSRWTSGGDREQFF. The CDR3, as DNA: TGTGCCAGCAGCCGGTGGACTAGCGGGGGCGACCGGGAGCAGTTCTTC. V and J are TRBV4-2 and TRBJ2-1; TRBD2 aligns across 13 bases. The germline V gene has CDR1 LGHNA and CDR2 YNFKEQ. V gave up 4 bases and J gave up 10 bases; unmatched junction bases: 10. The CDR3 is made up of 16 amino acids.

V gene TRBV5-8 combines with J gene TRBJ2-7; TRBD2 is a possible D gene (7 bases). V was cut by 1 base and J by 6 bases, with 20 bases left in between. CDR1 SGHTS and CDR2 YDEGEE come from the germline V gene. There are 16 residues in the CDR3. CDR3 amino acids: CASSLSGDYQLSEQYF. The CDR3, as DNA: TGTGCCAGCAGCTTGTCAGGGGACTACCAGTTGTCCGAGCAGTACTTC. Full variable domain (outside the CDR3, taken from reference TRBV5-8 and TRBJ2-7): EAGVTQSPTHLIKTRGQQATLRCSPISGHTSVYWYQQALGLGLQFLLWYDEGEERNRGNFPPRFSGRQFPNYSSELNVNALELEDSALYLCASSLSGDYQLSEQYFGPGTRLTVT.

The chain employs TRBV10-2 and TRBJ2-7, with 7 bases that match TRBD1. The CDR3 extends over 13 amino acids. The J segment lost 2 bases and the V segment lost 5 bases, leaving 3 bases of the junction unmatched. Germline V gene data show CDR1 as WSHSY and CDR2 as SAAADI. CDR3 loop: CASSPGQPYEQYF. CDR3 nucleotide sequence: TGCGCCAGCAGTCCGGGACAGCCCTACGAGCAGTACTTC.

The V call is TRBV27, the J call TRBJ1-1, with D maybe TRBD1 (6 bases). The CDR3 is 15 residues long. V lost 7 bases and J lost 0, with 15 bases in between. Germline CDR1 reads MNHEY; CDR2 reads SMNVEV (reference sequence). CDR3 coding DNA: TGTGCCAGCAAAGGGGGGGGGTACGTGAACACTGAAGCTTTCTTT. Protein: CASKGGGYVNTEAFF.

This clone has just a few counts. The chain has TRBV6-5 and TRBJ2-7, with D possibly being TRBD2 (5 bases). V was trimmed by 6 bases and J by 5 bases, leaving 14 bases between them. This CDR3 region has 13 residues. Looked up from germline, CDR1 is MNHEY and CDR2 is SVGAGI. In DNA form, the CDR3 reads TGTGCCAGCAGAGCCGGGAACGGGGACGAGCAGTACTTC. Its translation is CASRAGNGDEQYF.

As concerns this clone: Other DNA sequences in this sample translate to the same CDR3. Written as DNA, the CDR3 is TGTGCCAGCAGCTCCGGCACTGAAGCTTTCTTT. Residues: CASSSGTEAFF. V usage is TRBV7-9 and J usage is TRBJ1-1; D remains unclear. Per the germline V gene, CDR1 is SEHNR and CDR2 is FQNEAQ (reference sequence). The CDR3 spans 11 residues. V lost 4 bases to trimming and J lost 4 bases, with 4 bases between them.

J is TRBJ2-3 and V is TRBV4-2; the match to TRBD2 covers 9 bases. V dropped 0 bases and J dropped 0; count of bases not matched to a gene: 10. The germline V gene encodes CDR1 LGHNA and CDR2 YNFKEQ. There are 19 residues in the CDR3. The CDR3 is CASSQDLGPTSGSTDTQYF. CDR3 bases: TGTGCCAGCAGCCAAGATTTGGGCCCGACTAGCGGAAGCACAGATACGCAGTATTTT.

The chain joins TRBV7-9 to TRBJ2-3; D uncertain. This CDR3 spans 13 amino acids. Trimming removed 5 bases at V and 4 bases at J, with 10 bases between. CDR1 SEHNR and CDR2 FQNEAQ come from the germline V gene (reference sequence). The CDR3 protein is CASSRDSADTQYF. The CDR3 DNA reads TGTGCCAGCAGCCGCGACTCGGCAGATACGCAGTATTTT.

The rearrangement joins TRBV29-1 to TRBJ2-3, with unresolved D. This CDR3 region has 12 residues. The V gene's germline CDR1 is SQVTM and CDR2 ANQGSEA. The V and J ends lost 6 bases and 4 bases respectively, with 11 bases between them. The chain's CDR3 is CSVQQWADTQYF. The CDR3 DNA sequence: TGCAGCGTCCAACAGTGGGCAGATACGCAGTATTTT.

V is TRBV9 and J is TRBJ1-4; D unresolved. CDR1 and CDR2 from the germline V gene are SGDLS and YYNGEE. Deletions cut 0 bases from V and 8 bases from J, with 14 bases between. This CDR3 region has 15 residues. DNA of the CDR3: TGTGCCAGCAGCGTAGTAGACGGGGAGGAGGAAAAACTGTTTTTT. It yields the protein CASSVVDGEEEKLFF.

In this sample, this clone turned up once. The V gene is TRBV19, the J gene TRBJ2-7, with 8 nucleotides matching TRBD2. The CDR3 spans 16 residues. After removal of 6 bases from V and 5 bases from J, the junction contained 15 bases not matched to a gene. Germline V lookup: CDR1 LNHDA, CDR2 SQIVND (reference sequence). This chain's CDR3 is CASSSPGGPNPHEQYF. The CDR3 DNA follows: TGTGCCAGTAGCTCCCCGGGAGGGCCGAACCCCCACGAGCAGTACTTC.

CDR3 in DNA: TGTGCCAGCACACACTTAGGGAGTAGCTACGAGCAGTACTTC. Its translation is CASTHLGSSYEQYF. V is TRBV6-1 and J is TRBJ2-7; perhaps TRBD2 as D (5 bases). The CDR3 is 14 residues long. In germline, CDR1 is MNHNS, CDR2 SASEGT. V was trimmed by 7 bases and J by 3 bases, leaving 16 bases between them.

This clone has a handful of counts. This chain connects TRBV9 to TRBJ2-5; D not certain. V gave up 4 bases and J gave up 6 bases, with 22 bases separating them. Germline loops: CDR1 SGDLS, CDR2 YYNGEE. This CDR3 has 16 residues. The CDR3 reads CASSPAISTDSKTQYF. The CDR3 DNA reads as TGTGCCAGCAGCCCTGCTATCTCGACTGATTCCAAGACCCAGTACTTC.

J is TRBJ2-3 and V is TRBV7-9; 8 bases are shared with TRBD2. Trimming at V came to 5 bases and at J to 1 base, leaving 5 bases not matched to a gene. The length of the CDR3 is 15 residues. Germline assignment: CDR1 SEHNR and CDR2 FQNEAQ (reference sequence). This chain's CDR3 is CASSPAGARTDTQYF. The CDR3 DNA follows: TGTGCCAGCAGCCCAGCGGGGGCCCGCACAGATACGCAGTATTTT.

The rearrangement links TRBV7-2 to TRBJ2-1; 12 bases are a match to TRBD2. The CDR3 totals 17 residues. Germline CDR1 is SGHTA and CDR2 is FQGNSA. With V trimmed by 5 bases and J by 7 bases, 12 bases remained unmatched. The CDR3 coding sequence is TGTGCCAGCAGCCTCTGGACTAGCGGGGCCTCAGGTAATGAGCAGTTCTTC. Translated, it gives CASSLWTSGASGNEQFF.

The rearrangement uses TRBV28 and TRBJ2-7; possibly TRBD1 for D (6 bases). Germline V CDR1 and CDR2: MDHEN, SYDVKM. The CDR3 spans 15 residues. V was cut by 5 bases and J by 2 bases, with 16 bases left in between. The CDR3 loop reads CASSPQGTLPYEQYF. DNA of the CDR3: TGTGCCAGCAGTCCCCAGGGGACGTTACCCTACGAGCAGTACTTC.

The chain has TRBV11-2 and TRBJ1-2, with 7 bases lining up with TRBD1. Losses at the gene ends were 4 bases for V and 4 bases for J; bases not matched to a gene: 12. CDR1 and CDR2 (germline): SGHAT, FQNNGV. There are 16 residues in the CDR3. The CDR3 DNA sequence: TGTGCCAGCAGCTCCCTTCGAGGGGGACAGATCTATGGCTACACCTTC. It yields the protein CASSSLRGGQIYGYTF.

This sequence joins TRBV6-6 and TRBJ2-3; D perhaps matches TRBD1 (5 bases). This CDR3 spans 11 amino acids. Deletions cut 7 bases from V and 6 bases from J, with 8 bases between. The germline V gene encodes CDR1 MNHNY and CDR2 SVGAGI (reference sequence). CDR3 sequence (DNA): TGTGCCAGCACAGGGATGGATACGCAGTATTTT. It specifies CASTGMDTQYF.

The rearrangement links TRBV30 to TRBJ1-3; D gene ambiguous. There are 14 residues in the CDR3. Trimming took 0 bases from V and 0 from J, leaving 6 bases between them. Germline values: CDR1 GTSNPN, CDR2 SVGIG (reference sequence). CDR3 nucleotide sequence: TGTGCCTGGAGTGTGGTGAGCTCTGGAAACACCATATATTTT. This gives the protein CAWSVVSSGNTIYF.

The chain recombines TRBV9 with TRBJ2-7, with unresolved D. CDR1 and CDR2 (germline): SGDLS, YYNGEE. V dropped 0 bases and J dropped 5 bases, with 6 bases sitting between them. The CDR3 length is 12 residues. The CDR3 coding sequence is TGTGCCAGCAGCGTAGGGCTAGACGAGCAGTACTTC. This encodes CASSVGLDEQYF.

J is TRBJ2-5 and V is TRBV6-6; D is ambiguous. V gave up 4 bases and J gave up 1 base, with 4 bases separating them. Germline V gene data show CDR1 as MNHNY and CDR2 as SVGAGI (reference sequence). The CDR3 has 12 amino acids. Written as DNA, the CDR3 is TGTGCCAGCAGTTCTATCCAAGAGACCCAGTACTTC. This gives the protein CASSSIQETQYF.

The V call is TRBV18, the J call TRBJ2-6; unclear D gene. CDR3 length equals 15 residues. The V gene's germline CDR1 is KGHSH and CDR2 LQKENI. Trimming removed 6 bases at V and 0 bases at J, with 9 bases between. The CDR3: CASSPRPSGANVLTF. The CDR3 nucleotides are TGTGCCAGCTCCCCTAGGCCCTCTGGGGCCAACGTCCTGACTTTC.